These 8 T cell receptor beta chains were all obtained from the same sample, sequenced in a study of shared T cell receptors in the human thymus. Data came from immunoSEQ multiplex PCR; TCRdb stores just in-frame clones and leaves some out. Found here are roughly 550,000 clones, more than 75% of them singletons; the top ten hold 0.013%. These data also formed part of another study, on human thymus T cells.

The sample was thymocytes. These receptors originate from a boy younger than two with a congenital heart defect.

The chain links TRBV27 to TRBJ2-3, with TRBD1 as a possible D gene (6 bases). Germline CDR1 reads MNHEY; CDR2 reads SMNVEV (reference sequence). The CDR3 extends over 20 amino acids. Trimming removed 2 bases at V and 0 bases at J, with 24 bases between. The CDR3 reads CASSLAPKITTGSSTDTQYF. The CDR3 DNA is TGTGCCAGCAGTTTAGCCCCGAAAATAACGACAGGATCTAGCACAGATACGCAGTATTTT.

The V call is TRBV19, the J call TRBJ1-5; 12 bases line up with TRBD1. The CDR3 extends over 16 amino acids. The germline V gene has CDR1 LNHDA and CDR2 SQIVND (reference sequence). V was clipped by 1 base and J by 8 bases; unmatched bases: 6. In DNA, the CDR3 is TGTGCCAGTAGTATAGTGGAGGGACAGGGGGCAGAGCCCCAGCATTTT. Translating it yields CASSIVEGQGAEPQHF.

This sequence joins TRBV7-9 and TRBJ2-7; D may be TRBD1 (6 bases). Trimming stripped 5 bases from V and 2 bases from J, with 19 bases between. This CDR3 has 16 residues. Germline V gene lookup returns CDR1 SEHNR and CDR2 FQNEAQ (reference sequence). As DNA, the CDR3 is TGTGCCAGCAGCAATCAATACCCGGACAGCCCCTACGAGCAGTACTTC. The encoded protein is CASSNQYPDSPYEQYF.

The sample holds a few counts of this clone. The chain is built from TRBV4-1 and TRBJ1-3; tentative D call: TRBD1 (6 bases). This CDR3 has 18 residues. Looked up from germline, CDR1 is MGHRA and CDR2 is YSYEKL. The V and J ends lost 0 bases and 0 bases respectively, with 15 bases between them. The CDR3 DNA reads TGCGCCAGCAGCCAAGACCCCACAGGGACTAGCTCTGGAAACACCATATATTTT. It codes for CASSQDPTGTSSGNTIYF.

The rearrangement joins TRBV29-1 to TRBJ2-1; 10 positions agree with TRBD2. Germline-derived CDR1 and CDR2 are SQVTM and ANQGSEA. This CDR3 has 16 amino acids. V dropped 5 bases and J dropped 8; count of bases not matched to a gene: 15. The CDR3 region is CSVPKRASGSSDEQFF. Written as DNA, the CDR3 is TGCAGCGTTCCTAAGAGGGCTAGCGGGAGTAGCGATGAGCAGTTCTTC.

The V gene is TRBV14, the J gene TRBJ2-2, with TRBD2 matching over 7 bases. The CDR3 loop spans 19 amino acids. CDR1 and CDR2 (germline): SGHDN, FVKESK. The trim removed 3 bases at V and 3 bases at J, leaving 16 bases unmatched. CDR3 sequence: CASSHSSTSTPVDTGELFF. The CDR3 nucleotides read TGTGCCAGCAGCCATTCTTCGACTAGCACTCCAGTGGACACCGGGGAGCTGTTTTTT.

The chain employs TRBV10-2 and TRBJ1-2; maybe TRBD1 (5 bases). The germline gives CDR1 WSHSY, CDR2 SAAADI. CDR3 length: 16 amino acids. V lost 3 bases to trimming and J lost 0 bases, with 14 bases between them. This CDR3 reads CASSEPGGKANYGYTF. CDR3 coding DNA: TGCGCCAGCAGTGAACCCGGGGGGAAAGCTAACTATGGCTACACCTTC.

This chain joins TRBV28 and TRBJ2-7, with 10 positions matching TRBD2. In germline, CDR1 is MDHEN, CDR2 SYDVKM. The CDR3 totals 15 residues. J gave up 3 bases and V 2 bases, and 4 bases lay outside the gene matches. The CDR3, as DNA: TGTGCCAGCAGTTTAGTAGCGGGAGGAGGCTACGAGCAGTACTTC. Protein sequence: CASSLVAGGGYEQYF.